One T cell receptor beta chain is described in this entry. The target antigen is unknown. Sequencing was performed with immunoSEQ multiplex PCR; in TCRdb, only in-frame clones are kept and a portion is missing. The profile shows about 78,000 clones, approximately 96% of them singletons. Resections that were taken during corrective heart surgery supplied the thymus tissue. It was healthy Finnish infants having corrective surgery for congenital heart defects who were the donors. Germline-derived CDR1 and CDR2 are GTSNPN and SVGIG (reference sequence). V was shortened by 2 bases and J by 4 bases, with 16 bases between the two germline ends. CDR3 size: 15 residues. This specimen belongs to a study of human thymus T cells. Points from the study as a whole: It looked as if thymic and blood repertoires used V and J genes in a biased way. Related research described thymic repertoires that were highly overlapping among unrelated individuals.

The chain uses TRBV30 and TRBJ2-3; D uncertain. Sequences were obtained from thymus tissue. This clonotype was sampled from a boy under two years old with a congenital heart defect but otherwise immunologically healthy. The CDR3 here is CAWSFPRAMADTQYF. The CDR3 DNA follows: TGTGCCTGGAGTTTCCCTAGGGCGATGGCAGATACGCAGTATTTT.